This T cell receptor (beta chain) is drawn from a study of cytomegalovirus exposure and HLA in healthy donors. Study overall: Tens of millions of unique TCR sequences came from HLA-typed donors in an early release. Study-level points and caveats: Later work associated over 15,000 TCR beta sequences with HLA alleles at 0.05 false discovery rate. Available immune exposure information covered CMV serostatus only. The classifier reportedly diagnosed cytomegalovirus status with high specificity and sensitivity.

About this clone: Its antigen remains unknown.

Primers: 60 Vbeta forward and 13 Jbeta reverse. Only in-frame clones appear in the TCRdb table, and some are missing; sequencing was by immunoSEQ multiplex PCR. The data show around 67,000 clones, around 74% seen once. CDR1 MGHRA and CDR2 YSYEKL come from the germline V gene. Trimming at V came to 3 bases and at J to 9 bases, leaving 6 bases not matched to a gene. The CDR3 length is 15 residues. This sequence originates from a woman in her twenties or thirties in good health and CMV-seropositive. The rearrangement joins TRBV4-1 to TRBJ2-3; 13 bases are a match to TRBD2. Sequencing was performed on PBMCs. The CDR3 nucleotides read TGCGCCAGCAGCCAGCCGGGACTAGCGGGATTCACGCAGTATTTT. The encoded protein is CASSQPGLAGFTQYF.